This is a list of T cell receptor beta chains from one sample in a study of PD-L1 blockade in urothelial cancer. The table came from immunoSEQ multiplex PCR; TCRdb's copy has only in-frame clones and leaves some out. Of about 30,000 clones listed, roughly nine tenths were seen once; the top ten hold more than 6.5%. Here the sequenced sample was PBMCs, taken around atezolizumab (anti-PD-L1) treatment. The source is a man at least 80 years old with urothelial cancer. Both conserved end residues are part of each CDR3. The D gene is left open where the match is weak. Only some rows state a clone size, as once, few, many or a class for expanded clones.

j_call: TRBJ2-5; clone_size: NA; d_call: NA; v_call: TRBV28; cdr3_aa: CASSLRGQAGETQYF; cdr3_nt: TGTGCCAGCAGTTTAAGGGGGCAGGCGGGGGAGACCCAGTACTTC
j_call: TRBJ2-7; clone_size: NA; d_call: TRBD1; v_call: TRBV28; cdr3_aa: CASSLTGSSYEQYF; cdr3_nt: TGTGCCAGCAGTCTGACAGGGAGCTCCTACGAGCAGTACTTC
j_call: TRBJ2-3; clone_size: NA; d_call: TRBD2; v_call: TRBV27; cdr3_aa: CATDTGAGDSSTDTQYF; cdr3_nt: TGTGCCACCGACACAGGAGCGGGGGACTCGAGCACAGATACGCAGTATTTT
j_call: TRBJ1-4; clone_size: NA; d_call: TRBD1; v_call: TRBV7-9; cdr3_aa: CASSLGQGAETNEKLFF; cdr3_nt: TGTGCCAGCAGCTTAGGCCAGGGGGCGGAAACTAATGAAAAACTGTTTTTT
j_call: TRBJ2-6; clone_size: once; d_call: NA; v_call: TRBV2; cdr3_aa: CASSDGIDGANVLTF; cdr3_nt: TGTGCCAGCAGTGACGGGATCGATGGGGCCAACGTCCTGACTTTC
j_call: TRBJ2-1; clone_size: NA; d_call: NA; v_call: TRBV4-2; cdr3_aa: CASSQEIGRGGSYNEQFF; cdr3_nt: TGTGCCAGCAGCCAAGAAATAGGGCGAGGGGGCTCCTACAATGAGCAGTTCTTC
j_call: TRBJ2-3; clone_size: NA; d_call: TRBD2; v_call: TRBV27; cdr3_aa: CASSLTSGGSRDTQYF; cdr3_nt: TGTGCCAGCAGTTTAACCTCTGGCGGGAGCCGCGATACGCAGTATTTT
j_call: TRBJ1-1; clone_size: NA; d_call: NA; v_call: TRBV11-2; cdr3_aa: CATRGGGTINTEAFF; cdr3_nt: TGTGCCACTCGCGGGGGGGGGACGATAAACACTGAAGCTTTCTTT
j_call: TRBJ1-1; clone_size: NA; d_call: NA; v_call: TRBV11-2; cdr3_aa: CASSLGQQTGAFF; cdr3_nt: TGTGCCAGCAGCTTAGGGCAGCAAACGGGGGCTTTCTTT
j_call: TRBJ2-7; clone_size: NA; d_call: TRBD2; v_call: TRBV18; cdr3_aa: CASSPAGGKVGEQYF; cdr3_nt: TGTGCCAGCTCACCAGCCGGGGGGAAAGTTGGGGAGCAGTACTTC
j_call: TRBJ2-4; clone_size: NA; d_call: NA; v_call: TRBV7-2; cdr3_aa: CASSLATGPKNIQYF; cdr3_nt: TGTGCCAGCAGCTTAGCGACAGGACCCAAAAACATTCAGTACTTC
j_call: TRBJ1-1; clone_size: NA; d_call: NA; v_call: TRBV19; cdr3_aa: CASMSRLNTEAFF; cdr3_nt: TGTGCCAGTATGAGCCGTTTGAACACTGAAGCTTTCTTT
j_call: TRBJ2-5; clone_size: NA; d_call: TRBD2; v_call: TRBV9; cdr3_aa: CASSVERGSGKETQYF; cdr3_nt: TGTGCCAGCAGCGTAGAGCGGGGAAGCGGGAAAGAGACCCAGTACTTC
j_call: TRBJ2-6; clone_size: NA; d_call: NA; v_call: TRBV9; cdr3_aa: CASSVSGTISGANVLTF; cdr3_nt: TGTGCCAGCAGCGTATCAGGGACAATCTCTGGGGCCAACGTCCTGACTTTC
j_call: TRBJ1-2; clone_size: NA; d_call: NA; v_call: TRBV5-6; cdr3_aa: CASSPVKANYGYTF; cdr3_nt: TGTGCCAGCAGCCCAGTAAAAGCTAACTATGGCTACACCTTC
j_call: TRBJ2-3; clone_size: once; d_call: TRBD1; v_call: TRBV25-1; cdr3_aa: CASSDFRGSPDTQYF; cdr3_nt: TGTGCCAGCAGTGATTTCAGGGGGAGCCCAGATACGCAGTATTTT
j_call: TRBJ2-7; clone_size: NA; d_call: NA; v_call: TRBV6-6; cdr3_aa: CASSYSGDGYEQYF; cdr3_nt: TGTGCCAGCAGTTACTCCGGGGATGGCTACGAGCAGTACTTC
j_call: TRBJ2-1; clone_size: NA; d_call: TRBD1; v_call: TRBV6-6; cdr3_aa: CASSRGTDNEQFF; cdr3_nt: TGTGCCAGCAGTAGGGGGACAGACAATGAGCAGTTCTTC